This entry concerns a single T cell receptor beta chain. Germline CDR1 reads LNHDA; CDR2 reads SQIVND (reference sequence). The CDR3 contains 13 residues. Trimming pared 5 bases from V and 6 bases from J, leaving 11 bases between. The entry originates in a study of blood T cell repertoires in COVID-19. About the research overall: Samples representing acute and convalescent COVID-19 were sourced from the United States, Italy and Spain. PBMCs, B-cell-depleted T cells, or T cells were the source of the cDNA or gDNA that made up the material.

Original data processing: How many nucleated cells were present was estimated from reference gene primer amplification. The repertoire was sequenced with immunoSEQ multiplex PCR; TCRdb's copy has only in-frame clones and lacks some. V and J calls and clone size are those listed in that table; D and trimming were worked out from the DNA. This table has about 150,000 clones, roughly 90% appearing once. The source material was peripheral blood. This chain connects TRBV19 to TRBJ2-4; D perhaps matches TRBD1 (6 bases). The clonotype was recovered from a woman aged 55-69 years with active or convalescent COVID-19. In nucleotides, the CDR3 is TGTGCCAGTAGTCCACAACAGGGAAACATTCAGTACTTC. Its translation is CASSPQQGNIQYF.